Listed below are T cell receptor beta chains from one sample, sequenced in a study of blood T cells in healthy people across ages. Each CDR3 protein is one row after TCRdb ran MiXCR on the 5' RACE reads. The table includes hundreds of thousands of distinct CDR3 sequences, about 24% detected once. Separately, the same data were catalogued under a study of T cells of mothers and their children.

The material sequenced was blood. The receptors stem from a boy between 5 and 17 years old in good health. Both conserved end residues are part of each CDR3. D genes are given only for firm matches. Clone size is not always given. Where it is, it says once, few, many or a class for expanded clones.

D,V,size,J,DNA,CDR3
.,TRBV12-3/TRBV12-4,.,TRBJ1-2,TGTGCCGGCAGCCCCGGACGGAACTATGGCTACACCTTC,CAGSPGRNYGYTF
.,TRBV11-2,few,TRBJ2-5,TGTGCCAGCAGCCTAGGTTGGGGGGAAACGGAGACCCAGTACTTC,CASSLGWGETETQYF
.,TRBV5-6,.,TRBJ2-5,TGTGCCAGCAGCTACAAAACTGCGGAGACCCAGTACTTC,CASSYKTAETQYF
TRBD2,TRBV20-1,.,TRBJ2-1,TGCAGTGCTATCCCCGGGACTAGCGGCTACGGTGAGCAGTTCTTC,CSAIPGTSGYGEQFF
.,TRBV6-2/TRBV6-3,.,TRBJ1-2,TGTGCCAGCGGATCAGGGGCCGGCTACACCTTC,CASGSGAGYTF
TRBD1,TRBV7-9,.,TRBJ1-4,TGTGCCAGCAGCCACGCTGGGACAGATGAAAAACTGTTTTTT,CASSHAGTDEKLFF
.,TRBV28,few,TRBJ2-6,TGTGCCAGCAGTTTACTAGGGGAGGGGGCCAACGTCCTGACTTTC,CASSLLGEGANVLTF
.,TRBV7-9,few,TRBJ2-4,TGTGCCAGCAGCTTAGTTGTCGCTGAAGCCAAAAACATTCAGTACTTC,CASSLVVAEAKNIQYF
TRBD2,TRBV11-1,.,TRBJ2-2,TGTGCCAGCAGGCTAGCGGTTAACACCGGGGAGCTGTTTTTT,CASRLAVNTGELFF
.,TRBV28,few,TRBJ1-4,TGTGCCGTCGATCGGCCCGCAACTAATGAAAAACTGTTTTTT,CAVDRPATNEKLFF
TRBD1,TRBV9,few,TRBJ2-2,TGTGCCAGCAGCGACCGGACAGGGGACGGCACCGGGGAGCTGTTTTTT,CASSDRTGDGTGELFF
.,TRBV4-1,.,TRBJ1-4,TGCGCCAGCAGCCAAGTAGGGGGGGCGAGGGGAAAACTGTTTTTT,CASSQVGGARGKLFF
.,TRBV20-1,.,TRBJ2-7,TGCAGTGCTAGAAAATTCGAGGAGCAGTACTTC,CSARKFEEQYF
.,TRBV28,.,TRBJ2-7,TGTGCCAGCAGTTTAGTTCTGAAATCCTACGAGCAGTACTTC,CASSLVLKSYEQYF
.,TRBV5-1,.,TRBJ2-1,TGCGCCAGCAGATCAGCGGGACAATCGTGGGACAATGAGCAGTTCTTC,CASRSAGQSWDNEQFF
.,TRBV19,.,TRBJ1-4,TGTGCCAGTAGTATAGGACCCAGGTCCGAAAAACTGTTTTTT,CASSIGPRSEKLFF
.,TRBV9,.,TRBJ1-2,TGTGCCAGCAGCCCGGGGAGGGCGAACTATGGCTACACCTTC,CASSPGRANYGYTF
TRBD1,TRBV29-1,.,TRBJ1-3,TGCAGCGTTGAGACAATGACAGGGGACGGAAACACCATATATTTT,CSVETMTGDGNTIYF
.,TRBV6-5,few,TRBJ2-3,TGTGCCAGCAGTTATAACACAGATACGCAGTATTTT,CASSYNTDTQYF
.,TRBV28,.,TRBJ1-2,TGTGCCAGCAGCAGGAGAGCTAACTATGGCTACACCTTC,CASSRRANYGYTF
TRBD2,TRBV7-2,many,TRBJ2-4,TGTGCCAGCAGCTCTATTACTAGCGACAAAAACATTCAGTACTTC,CASSSITSDKNIQYF
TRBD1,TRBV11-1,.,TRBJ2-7,TGTGCCAGCAGCACACGGACAGGGATCCACGAGCAGTACTTC,CASSTRTGIHEQYF
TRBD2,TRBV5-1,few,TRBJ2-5,TGCGCCAGCAGCTTGGGTACTAGCGGGGGAGAGACCCAGTACTTC,CASSLGTSGGETQYF
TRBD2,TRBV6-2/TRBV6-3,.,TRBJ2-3,TGTGCCAGCAGGCCACTAGCGGGAGTCACAGATACGCAGTATTTT,CASRPLAGVTDTQYF
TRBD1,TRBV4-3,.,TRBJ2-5,TGCGCCAGCAGCCAAGGGACAGGGGCCCAAGAGACCCAGTACTTC,CASSQGTGAQETQYF
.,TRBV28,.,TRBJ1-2,TGTGCCAGCAGTTCCCGAGAATTTGATGGCTACACCTTC,CASSSREFDGYTF
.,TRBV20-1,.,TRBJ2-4,TGCAGTGCTAGAGATTCATGGGGCTCAGGACTAGCCAAAAACATTCAGTACTTC,CSARDSWGSGLAKNIQYF
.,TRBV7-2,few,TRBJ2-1,TGTGCCAGCAGCCCTCCTGGACAGTCAAGCAATGAGCAGTTCTTC,CASSPPGQSSNEQFF
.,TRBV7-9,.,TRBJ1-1,TGTGCCAGCAGCTTAGGGCCCATTGGCCTGAACACTGAAGCTTTCTTT,CASSLGPIGLNTEAFF
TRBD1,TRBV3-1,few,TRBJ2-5,TGTGCCAGCAGACTCAGAGGACAGGGTCAAGAGACCCAGTACTTC,CASRLRGQGQETQYF
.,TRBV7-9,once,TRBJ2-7,TGTGCCAGCAGCGTATTGGAGGCCTACGAGCAGTACTTC,CASSVLEAYEQYF
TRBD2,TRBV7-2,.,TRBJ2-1,TGTGCCAGCAGCTTCGGGACTAGCGGGAGGAGGGGGGGCGAGCAGTTCTTC,CASSFGTSGRRGGEQFF
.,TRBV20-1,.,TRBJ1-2,TGCAGTGCTAGAGATCCCCAGGCGCTTAACTATGGCTACACCTTC,CSARDPQALNYGYTF
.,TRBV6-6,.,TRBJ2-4,TGTGCCAGCAGTGGTCTCTCTCTAGCCAAAAACATTCAGTACTTC,CASSGLSLAKNIQYF
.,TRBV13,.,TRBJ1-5,TGTGCCAGCAGCTTAGGACTGATTAGCAATCAGCCCCAGCATTTT,CASSLGLISNQPQHF
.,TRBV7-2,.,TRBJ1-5,TGTGCCAGCAGCCCCCTTCGTATTCCAAGCAATCAGCCCCAGCATTTT,CASSPLRIPSNQPQHF
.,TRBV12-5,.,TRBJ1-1,TGTGCTAGTGGTCCAGACCCTCTTACGAAGTGGAACACTGAAGCTTTCTTT,CASGPDPLTKWNTEAFF
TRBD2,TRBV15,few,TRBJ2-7,TGTGCCACCAGCGGGGTAGCGGGAGGGAAATACGAGCAGTACTTC,CATSGVAGGKYEQYF
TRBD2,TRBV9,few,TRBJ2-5,TGTGCCAGCAGCGCGGGACTAGCGGGAGGAGATAGGGAGACCCAGTACTTC,CASSAGLAGGDRETQYF
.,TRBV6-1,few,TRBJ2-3,TGTGCCAGCAGCCCGCAGATGACGCAGTATTTT,CASSPQMTQYF
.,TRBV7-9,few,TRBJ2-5,TGTGCCAGCAGCGCCCGACAGGAAGAGACCCAGTACTTC,CASSARQEETQYF
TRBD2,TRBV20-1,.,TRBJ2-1,TGCAGTGCTAGGGTTTGGGGGGGGCAGTTCTTC,CSARVWGGQFF
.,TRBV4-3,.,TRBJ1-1,TGCGCCAGCAGCCAAGGACACTCCCGGGACACTGAAGCTTTCTTT,CASSQGHSRDTEAFF
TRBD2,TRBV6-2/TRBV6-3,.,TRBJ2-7,TGTGCCAGCAGTTACAAGCGGGGGGGCCTTCGGGACGAGCAGTACTTC,CASSYKRGGLRDEQYF
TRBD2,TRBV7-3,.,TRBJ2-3,TGTGCCAGCAGCTTATTTCCCCCAGCGGGGCTCGCAGATACGCAGTATTTT,CASSLFPPAGLADTQYF
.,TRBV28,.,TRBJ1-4,TGTGCCAGCAGCCTTGAGGGGGGTGAAAAACTGTTTTTT,CASSLEGGEKLFF
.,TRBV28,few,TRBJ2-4,TGTGCCAGCAGTTTATGGCACACGGGACGCATGGAGCGAAACATTCAGTACTTC,CASSLWHTGRMERNIQYF